This TCR beta chain was captured in a study of cytomegalovirus exposure and HLA in healthy donors. Researchers ran the PCR with 60 Vbeta and 13 Jbeta primers. Assay: immunoSEQ multiplex PCR; the TCRdb copy retains only in-frame clones and omits some. The sample includes roughly 200,000 clones, roughly 85% of them seen just once. Study-wide findings and caveats: Later genetic work tied a missense DCLRE1C variant to beta-chain V and J trimming.

Trimming removed 0 bases from V and 0 bases from J, with 8 bases in between. This CDR3 contains 15 residues. From germline, CDR1 is MNHEY and CDR2 SVGAGI. To note about this clone: What it binds is not known.

Sequenced material: PBMCs. This clonotype was sampled from a woman in her 30s in good health and CMV-seropositive. The chain has TRBV6-5 and TRBJ1-1; D gene unclear. The DNA for the CDR3 is TGTGCCAGCAGTTACTCCTCGGGAGTGAACACTGAAGCTTTCTTT. Translation: CASSYSSGVNTEAFF.